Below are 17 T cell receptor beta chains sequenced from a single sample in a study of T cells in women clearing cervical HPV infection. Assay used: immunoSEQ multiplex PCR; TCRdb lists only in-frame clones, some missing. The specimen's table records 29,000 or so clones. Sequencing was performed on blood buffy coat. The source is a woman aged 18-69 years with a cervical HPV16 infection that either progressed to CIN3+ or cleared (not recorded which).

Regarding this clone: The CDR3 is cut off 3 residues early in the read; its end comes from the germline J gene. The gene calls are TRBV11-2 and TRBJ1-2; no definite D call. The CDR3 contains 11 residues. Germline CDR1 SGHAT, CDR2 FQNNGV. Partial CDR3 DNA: TGTGCCAGCAGCTCCGGCGGGGGC. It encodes CASSSGGG. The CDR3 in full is CASSSGGGYTF.

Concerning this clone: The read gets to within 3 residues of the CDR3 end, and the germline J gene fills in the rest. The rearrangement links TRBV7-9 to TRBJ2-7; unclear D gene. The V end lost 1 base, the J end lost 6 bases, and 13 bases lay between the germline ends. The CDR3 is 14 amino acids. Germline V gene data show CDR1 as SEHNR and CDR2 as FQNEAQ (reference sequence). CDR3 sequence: CASSLGIRVGEQYF. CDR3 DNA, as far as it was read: TGTGCCAGCAGCTTAGGAATCCGGGTGGGCGAG.

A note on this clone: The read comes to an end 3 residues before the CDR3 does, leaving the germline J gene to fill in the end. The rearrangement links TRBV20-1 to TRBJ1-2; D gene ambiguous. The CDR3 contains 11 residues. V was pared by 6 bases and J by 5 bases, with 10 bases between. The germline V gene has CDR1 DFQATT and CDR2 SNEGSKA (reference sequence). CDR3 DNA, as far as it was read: TGCAGTGCAAAAAAAGGGTATGGC. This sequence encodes CSAKKGYG. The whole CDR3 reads CSAKKGYGYTF.

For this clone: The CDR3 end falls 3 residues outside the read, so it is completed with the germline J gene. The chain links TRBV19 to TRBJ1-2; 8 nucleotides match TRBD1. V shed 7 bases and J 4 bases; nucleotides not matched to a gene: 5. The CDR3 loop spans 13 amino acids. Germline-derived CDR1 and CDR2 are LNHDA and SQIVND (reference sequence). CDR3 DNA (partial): TGTGCCAGTACCGACAGGGGAGGCTATGGC. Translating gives CASTDRGGYG. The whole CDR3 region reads CASTDRGGYGYTF. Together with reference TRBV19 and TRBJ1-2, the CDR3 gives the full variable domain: DGGITQSPKYLFRKEGQNVTLSCEQNLNHDAMYWYRQDPGQGLRLIYYSQIVNDFQKGDIAEGYSVSREKKESFPLTVTSAQKNPTAFYLCASTDRGGYGYTFGSGTRLTVV.

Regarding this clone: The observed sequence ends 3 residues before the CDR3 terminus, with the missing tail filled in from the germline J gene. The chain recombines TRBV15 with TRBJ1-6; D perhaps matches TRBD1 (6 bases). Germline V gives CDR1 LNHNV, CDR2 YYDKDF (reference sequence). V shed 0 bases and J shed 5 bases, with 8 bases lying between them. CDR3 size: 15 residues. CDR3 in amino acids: CATSRDRDNNSPLHF. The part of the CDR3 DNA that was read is TGTGCCACCAGCAGAGATAGGGACAATAATTCACCC.

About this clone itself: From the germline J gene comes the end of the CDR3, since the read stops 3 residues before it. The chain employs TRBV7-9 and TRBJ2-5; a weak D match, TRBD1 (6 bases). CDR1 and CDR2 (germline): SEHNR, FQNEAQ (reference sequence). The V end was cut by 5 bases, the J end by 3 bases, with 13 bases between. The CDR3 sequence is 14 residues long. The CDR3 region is CASSATTGEETQYF. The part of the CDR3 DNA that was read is TGTGCCAGCAGCGCCACGACAGGTGAAGAGACC.

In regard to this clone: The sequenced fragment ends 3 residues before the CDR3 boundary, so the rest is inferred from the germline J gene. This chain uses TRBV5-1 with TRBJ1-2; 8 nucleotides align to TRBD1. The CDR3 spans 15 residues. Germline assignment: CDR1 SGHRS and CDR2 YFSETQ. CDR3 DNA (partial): TGCGCCAGCAGCTTGAACGGACAGGGTGTTGGGGGC. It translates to CASSLNGQGVGG. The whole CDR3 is CASSLNGQGVGGYTF. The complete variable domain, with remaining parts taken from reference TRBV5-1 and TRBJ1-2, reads KAGVTQTPRYLIKTRGQQVTLSCSPISGHRSVSWYQQTPGQGLQFLFEYFSETQRNKGNFPGRFSGRQFSNSRSEMNVSTLELGDSALYLCASSLNGQGVGGYTFGSGTRLTVV.

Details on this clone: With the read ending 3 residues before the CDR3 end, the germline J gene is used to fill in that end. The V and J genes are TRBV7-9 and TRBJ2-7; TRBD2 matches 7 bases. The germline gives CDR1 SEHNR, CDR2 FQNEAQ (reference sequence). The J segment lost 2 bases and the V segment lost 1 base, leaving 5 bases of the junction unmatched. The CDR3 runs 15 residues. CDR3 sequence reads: CASSLELASAYEQYF. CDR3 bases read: TGTGCCAGCAGCTTAGAACTAGCGTCAGCCTACGAG.

The CDR3 loop reads CAISGEEGRSEQFF. Partial CDR3 DNA: TGTGCCATCAGTGGCGAGGAGGGTAGAAGTGAG. The chain links TRBV10-3 to TRBJ2-1, with a weak D call TRBD2 (6 bases). The read halts 3 residues ahead of the CDR3 end, with the missing end drawn from the germline J gene. Germline V CDR1 and CDR2: ENHRY, SYGVKD. Trimming took off 4 bases at V and 9 bases at J, with 16 bases between the two ends. The CDR3 runs 14 residues.

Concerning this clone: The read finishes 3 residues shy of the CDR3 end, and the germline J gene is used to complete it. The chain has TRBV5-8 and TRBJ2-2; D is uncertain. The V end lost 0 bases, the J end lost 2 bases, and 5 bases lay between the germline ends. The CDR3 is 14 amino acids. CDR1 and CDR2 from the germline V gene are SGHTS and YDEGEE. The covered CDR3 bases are TGTGCCAGCAGCTTGGAACATAACACCGGGGAG. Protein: CASSLEHNTGE. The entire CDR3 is CASSLEHNTGELFF. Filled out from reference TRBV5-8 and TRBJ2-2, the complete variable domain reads EAGVTQSPTHLIKTRGQQATLRCSPISGHTSVYWYQQALGLGLQFLLWYDEGEERNRGNFPPRFSGRQFPNYSSELNVNALELEDSALYLCASSLEHNTGELFFGEGSRLTVL.

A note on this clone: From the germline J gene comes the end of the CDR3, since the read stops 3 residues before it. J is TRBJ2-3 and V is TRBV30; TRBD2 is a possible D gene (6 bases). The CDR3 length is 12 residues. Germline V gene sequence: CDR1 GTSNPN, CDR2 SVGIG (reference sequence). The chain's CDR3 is CAWSVLGGTQYF. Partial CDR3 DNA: TGTGCCTGGAGTGTACTGGGGGGAACG. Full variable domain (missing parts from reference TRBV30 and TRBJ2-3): SQTIHQWPATLVQPVGSPLSLECTVEGTSNPNLYWYRQAAGRGLQLLFYSVGIGQISSEVPQNLSASRPQDRQFILSSKKLLLSDSGFYLCAWSVLGGTQYFGPGTRLTVL.

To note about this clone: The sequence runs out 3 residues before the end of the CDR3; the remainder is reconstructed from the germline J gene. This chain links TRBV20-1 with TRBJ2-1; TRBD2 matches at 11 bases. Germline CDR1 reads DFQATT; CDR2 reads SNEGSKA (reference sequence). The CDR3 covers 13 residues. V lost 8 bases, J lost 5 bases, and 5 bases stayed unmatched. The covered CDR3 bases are TGCAGTCCCGGGACTAGCGGCCACAATGAG. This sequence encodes CSPGTSGHNE. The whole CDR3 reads CSPGTSGHNEQFF.

The DNA read from the CDR3 is TGTGCCAGCAGCCAGACAGGTTCTGGGGCCAACGTC. It codes for CASSQTGSGANV. The complete CDR3 sequence is CASSQTGSGANVLTF. The chain combines TRBV6-2 or TRBV6-3 with TRBJ2-6; tentatively, D is TRBD1 (6 bases). Read sequence stops 3 residues before the CDR3 end, and the germline J gene provides the missing end. CDR1 and CDR2 (germline): MNHEY, SVGEGT. This CDR3 is 15 amino acids long. The germline V and J ends were trimmed by 6 bases and 1 base, with 10 bases remaining between them.

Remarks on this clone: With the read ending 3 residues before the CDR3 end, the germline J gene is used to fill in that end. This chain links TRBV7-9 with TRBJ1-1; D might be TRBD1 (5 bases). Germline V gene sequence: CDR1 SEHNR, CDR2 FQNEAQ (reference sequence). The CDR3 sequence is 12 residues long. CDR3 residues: CASSPIQGVAFF. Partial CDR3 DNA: TGTGCCAGCAGCCCCATTCAGGGTGTG.

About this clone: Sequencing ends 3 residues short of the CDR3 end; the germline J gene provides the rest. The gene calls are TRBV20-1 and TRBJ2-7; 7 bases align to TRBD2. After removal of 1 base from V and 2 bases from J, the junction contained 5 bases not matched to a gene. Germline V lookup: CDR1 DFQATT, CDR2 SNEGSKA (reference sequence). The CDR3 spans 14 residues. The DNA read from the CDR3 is TGCAGTGCTAGAGGGGACTACTTCACCTACGAG. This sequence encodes CSARGDYFTYE. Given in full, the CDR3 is CSARGDYFTYEQYF.

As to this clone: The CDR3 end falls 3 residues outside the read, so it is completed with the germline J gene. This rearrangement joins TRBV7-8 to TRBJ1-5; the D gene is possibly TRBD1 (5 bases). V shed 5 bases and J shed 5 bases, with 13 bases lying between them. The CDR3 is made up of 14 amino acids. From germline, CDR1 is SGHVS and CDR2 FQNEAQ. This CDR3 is CASSPHDRDQPQHF. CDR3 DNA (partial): TGTGCCAGCAGCCCGCACGACAGAGATCAGCCC.

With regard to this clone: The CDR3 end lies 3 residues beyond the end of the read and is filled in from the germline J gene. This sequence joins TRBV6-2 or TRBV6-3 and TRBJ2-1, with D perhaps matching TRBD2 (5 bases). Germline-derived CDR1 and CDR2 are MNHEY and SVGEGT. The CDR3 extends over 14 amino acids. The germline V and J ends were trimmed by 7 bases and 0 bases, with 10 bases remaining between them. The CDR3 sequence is CASTSGSSYNEQFF. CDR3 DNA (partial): TGTGCCAGCACATCGGGGAGCTCCTACAATGAG.